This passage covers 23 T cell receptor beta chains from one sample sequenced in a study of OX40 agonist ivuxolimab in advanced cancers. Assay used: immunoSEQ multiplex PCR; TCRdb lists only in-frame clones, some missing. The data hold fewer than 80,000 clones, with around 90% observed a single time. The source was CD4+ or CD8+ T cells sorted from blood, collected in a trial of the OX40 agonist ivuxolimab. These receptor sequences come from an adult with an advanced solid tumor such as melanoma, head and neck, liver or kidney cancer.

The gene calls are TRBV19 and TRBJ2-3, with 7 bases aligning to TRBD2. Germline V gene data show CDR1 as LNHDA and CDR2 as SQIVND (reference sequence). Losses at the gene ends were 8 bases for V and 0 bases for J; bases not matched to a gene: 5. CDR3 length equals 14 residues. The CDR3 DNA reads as TGTGCCAGTCGTCTTAGCGGGAGCACAGATACGCAGTATTTT. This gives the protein CASRLSGSTDTQYF.

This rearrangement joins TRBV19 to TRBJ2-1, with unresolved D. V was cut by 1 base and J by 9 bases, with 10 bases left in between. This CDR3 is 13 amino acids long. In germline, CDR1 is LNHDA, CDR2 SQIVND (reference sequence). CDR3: CASSIAPRGEQFF. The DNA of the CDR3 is TGTGCCAGTAGTATAGCCCCCCGCGGTGAGCAGTTCTTC.

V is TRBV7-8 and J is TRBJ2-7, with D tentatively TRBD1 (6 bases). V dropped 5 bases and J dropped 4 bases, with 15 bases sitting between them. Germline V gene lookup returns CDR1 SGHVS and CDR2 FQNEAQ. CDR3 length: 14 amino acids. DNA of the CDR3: TGTGCCAGCAGCGTTCCACAGGGTTTGTACGAGCAGTACTTC. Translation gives CASSVPQGLYEQYF.

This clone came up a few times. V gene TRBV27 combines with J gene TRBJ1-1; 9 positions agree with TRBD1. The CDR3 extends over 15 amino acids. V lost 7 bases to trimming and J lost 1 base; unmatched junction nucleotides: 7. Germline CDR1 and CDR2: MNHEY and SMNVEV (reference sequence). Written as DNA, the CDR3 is TGTGCCAGCATGAACAGGGGGCTTTGGAACACTGAAGCTTTCTTT. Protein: CASMNRGLWNTEAFF.

CDR3 sequence: CAIPWSSSNYGYTF. The CDR3 bases are TGTGCCATCCCATGGAGCAGTTCAAACTATGGCTACACCTTC. V gene TRBV27 combines with J gene TRBJ1-2, with no clear D. The V and J ends lost 10 bases and 2 bases respectively, with 17 bases between them. Looked up from germline, CDR1 is MNHEY and CDR2 is SMNVEV (reference sequence). CDR3 size: 14 residues.

Written as DNA, the CDR3 is TGCGCCAGCAGCTTGGAGGGCGACAGCCCTGAAGCTTTCTTT. The encoded protein is CASSLEGDSPEAFF. The V and J genes are TRBV5-1 and TRBJ1-1; the D gene is possibly TRBD1 (5 bases). V was shortened by 0 bases and J by 6 bases, with 12 bases between the two germline ends. The CDR3 totals 14 residues. Germline CDR1 reads SGHRS; CDR2 reads YFSETQ.

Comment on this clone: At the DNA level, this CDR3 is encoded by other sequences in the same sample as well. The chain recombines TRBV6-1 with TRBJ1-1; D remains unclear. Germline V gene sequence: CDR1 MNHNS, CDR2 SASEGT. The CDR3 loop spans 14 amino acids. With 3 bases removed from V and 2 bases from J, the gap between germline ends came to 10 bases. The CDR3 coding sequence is TGTGCCAGCAGTGAGAGGACGGGAAACACTGAAGCTTTCTTT. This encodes CASSERTGNTEAFF.

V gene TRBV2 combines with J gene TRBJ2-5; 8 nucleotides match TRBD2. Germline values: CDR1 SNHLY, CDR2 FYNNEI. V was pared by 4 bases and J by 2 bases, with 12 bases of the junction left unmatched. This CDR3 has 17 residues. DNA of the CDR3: TGTGCCAGCAGTGGGGGTGGTAGCGGGAAGATACAAGAGACCCAGTACTTC. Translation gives CASSGGGSGKIQETQYF.

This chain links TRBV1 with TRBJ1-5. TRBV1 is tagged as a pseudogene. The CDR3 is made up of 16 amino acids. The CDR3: CASSQDGGNSNQPQHF. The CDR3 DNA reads TGCGCCAGCAGCCAAGATGGGGGGAATTCTAATCAGCCCCAGCATTTT.

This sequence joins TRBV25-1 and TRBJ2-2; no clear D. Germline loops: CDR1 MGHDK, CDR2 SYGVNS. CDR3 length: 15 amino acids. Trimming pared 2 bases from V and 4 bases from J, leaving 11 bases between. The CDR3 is CASSETSQFTGELFF. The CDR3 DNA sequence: TGTGCCAGCAGTGAAACGAGCCAATTCACCGGGGAGCTGTTTTTT.

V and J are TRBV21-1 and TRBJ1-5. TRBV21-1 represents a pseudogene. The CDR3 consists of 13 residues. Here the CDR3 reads CANLRVFGQPQHF. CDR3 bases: TGTGCTAACTTACGGGTTTTTGGTCAGCCCCAGCATTTT.

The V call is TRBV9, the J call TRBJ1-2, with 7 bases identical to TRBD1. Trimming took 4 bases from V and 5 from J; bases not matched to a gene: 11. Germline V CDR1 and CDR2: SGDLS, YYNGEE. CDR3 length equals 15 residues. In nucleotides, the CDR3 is TGTGCCAGCAGCCCCCGACAGGGTAGCCAATATGGCTACACCTTC. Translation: CASSPRQGSQYGYTF. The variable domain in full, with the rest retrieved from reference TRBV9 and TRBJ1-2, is DSGVTQTPKHLITATGQRVTLRCSPRSGDLSVYWYQQSLDQGLQFLIQYYNGEERAKGNILERFSAQQFPDLHSELNLSSLELGDSALYFCASSPRQGSQYGYTFGSGTRLTVV.

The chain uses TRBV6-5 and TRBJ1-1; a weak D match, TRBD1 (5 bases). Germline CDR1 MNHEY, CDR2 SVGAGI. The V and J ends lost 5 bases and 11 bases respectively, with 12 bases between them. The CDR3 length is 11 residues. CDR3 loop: CASSQDTAAFF. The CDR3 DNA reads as TGTGCCAGCAGTCAGGACACGGCGGCTTTCTTT.

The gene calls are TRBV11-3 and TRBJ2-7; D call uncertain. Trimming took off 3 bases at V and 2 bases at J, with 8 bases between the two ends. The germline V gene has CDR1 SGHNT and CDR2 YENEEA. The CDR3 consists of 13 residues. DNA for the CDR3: TGTGCCAGCAGCTTGACACCAACCTACGAGCAGTACTTC. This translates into CASSLTPTYEQYF.

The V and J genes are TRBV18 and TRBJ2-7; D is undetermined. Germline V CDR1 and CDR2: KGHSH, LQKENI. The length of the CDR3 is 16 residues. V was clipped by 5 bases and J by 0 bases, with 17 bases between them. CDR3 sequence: CASSSQSTRSSYEQYF. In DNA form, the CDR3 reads TGTGCCAGCTCATCGCAATCTACTCGCAGCTCCTACGAGCAGTACTTC. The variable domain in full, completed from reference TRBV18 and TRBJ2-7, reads NAGVMQNPRHLVRRRGQEARLRCSPMKGHSHVYWYRQLPEEGLKFMVYLQKENIIDESGMPKERFSAEFPKEGPSILRIQQVVRGDSAAYFCASSSQSTRSSYEQYFGPGTRLTVT.

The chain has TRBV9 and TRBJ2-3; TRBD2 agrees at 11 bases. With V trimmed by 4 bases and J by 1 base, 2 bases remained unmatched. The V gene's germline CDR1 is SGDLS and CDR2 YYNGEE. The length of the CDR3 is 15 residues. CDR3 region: CASSLTSGGTDTQYF. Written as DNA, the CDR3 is TGTGCCAGCAGCTTGACTAGCGGGGGCACAGATACGCAGTATTTT.

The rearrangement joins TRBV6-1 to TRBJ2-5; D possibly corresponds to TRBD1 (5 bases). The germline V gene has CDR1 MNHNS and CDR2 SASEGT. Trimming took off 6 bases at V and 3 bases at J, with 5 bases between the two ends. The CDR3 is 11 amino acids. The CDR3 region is CASSREETQYF. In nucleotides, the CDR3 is TGTGCCAGCAGCAGGGAAGAGACCCAGTACTTC.

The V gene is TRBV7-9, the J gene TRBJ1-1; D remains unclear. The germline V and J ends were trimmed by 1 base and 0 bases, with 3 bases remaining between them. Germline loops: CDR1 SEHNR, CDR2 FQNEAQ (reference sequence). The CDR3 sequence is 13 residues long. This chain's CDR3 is CASSLDVNTEAFF. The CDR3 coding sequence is TGTGCCAGCAGCTTAGACGTGAACACTGAAGCTTTCTTT.

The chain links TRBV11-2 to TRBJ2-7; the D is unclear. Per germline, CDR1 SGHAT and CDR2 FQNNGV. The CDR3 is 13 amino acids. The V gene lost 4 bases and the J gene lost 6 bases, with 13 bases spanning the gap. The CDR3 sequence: CASSYSRNSEQYF. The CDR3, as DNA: TGTGCCAGCAGCTACAGTAGGAATTCCGAGCAGTACTTC.

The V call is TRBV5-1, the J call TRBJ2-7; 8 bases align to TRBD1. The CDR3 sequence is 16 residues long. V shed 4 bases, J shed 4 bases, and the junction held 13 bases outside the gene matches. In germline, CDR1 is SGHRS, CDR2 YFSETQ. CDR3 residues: CASSTGQGKTRYEQYF. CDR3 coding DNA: TGCGCCAGCAGCACCGGACAGGGAAAGACCCGGTACGAGCAGTACTTC.

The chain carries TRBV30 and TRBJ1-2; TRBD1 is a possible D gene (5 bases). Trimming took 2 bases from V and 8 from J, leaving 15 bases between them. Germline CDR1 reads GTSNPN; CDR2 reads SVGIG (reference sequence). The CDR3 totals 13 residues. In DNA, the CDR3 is TGTGCCTGGAGTCTCGCCGGGGGTTGGGGCTACACCTTC. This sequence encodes CAWSLAGGWGYTF.

As DNA, the CDR3 is TGTGCCAGCAGGGACAGGCTAGCGGGAGGCAATGAGCAGTTCTTC. Its translation: CASRDRLAGGNEQFF. The chain links TRBV2 to TRBJ2-1, with 11 bases lining up with TRBD2. J gave up 6 bases and V 6 bases, and 7 bases lay outside the gene matches. Germline V lookup: CDR1 SNHLY, CDR2 FYNNEI. This CDR3 is built from 15 residues.

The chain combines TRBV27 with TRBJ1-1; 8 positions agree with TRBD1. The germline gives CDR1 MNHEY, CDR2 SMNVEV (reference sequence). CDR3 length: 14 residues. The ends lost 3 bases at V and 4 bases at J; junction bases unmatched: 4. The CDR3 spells CASSFAGGGTEAFF. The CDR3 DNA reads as TGTGCCAGCAGTTTCGCAGGGGGCGGCACTGAAGCTTTCTTT.